This T cell receptor beta chain was sequenced in a study of T cell responses to AZD1222 COVID-19 vaccine. Findings of the study overall: The donor cohort was predominantly white British with a female majority, and clonal diversity may have been underestimated. Along spike, vaccine-associated CD4 TCRs were found throughout, with dominance at 160-218 and 743-854. Nearly half of spike-specific TCRs reportedly go after variant regions that carry no mutations. Breadth and depth of Spike-specific TCRs rose after two AZD1222 doses.

A word on this clone: Its antigen is not identified.

Libraries were prepared by immunoSEQ multiplex PCR; TCRdb keeps only in-frame clonotypes and omits some of them. The sample has roughly 65,000 clones; around four fifths are singletons. Germline CDR1 reads PRHDT; CDR2 reads FYEKMQ (reference sequence). The CDR3 has 15 residues. The ends were cut back, 1 base at V and 0 bases at J, with 9 bases in the middle. The TCR comes from an adult who received the AZD1222 COVID-19 vaccine. This chain uses TRBV13 with TRBJ1-1; D unresolved. Sequenced material: peripheral blood, taken 28 days after the second AZD1222 dose. The CDR3 bases are TGTGCCAGCAGCTTAGAAGGAGGAATGAACACTGAAGCTTTCTTT. It is translated as CASSLEGGMNTEAFF.